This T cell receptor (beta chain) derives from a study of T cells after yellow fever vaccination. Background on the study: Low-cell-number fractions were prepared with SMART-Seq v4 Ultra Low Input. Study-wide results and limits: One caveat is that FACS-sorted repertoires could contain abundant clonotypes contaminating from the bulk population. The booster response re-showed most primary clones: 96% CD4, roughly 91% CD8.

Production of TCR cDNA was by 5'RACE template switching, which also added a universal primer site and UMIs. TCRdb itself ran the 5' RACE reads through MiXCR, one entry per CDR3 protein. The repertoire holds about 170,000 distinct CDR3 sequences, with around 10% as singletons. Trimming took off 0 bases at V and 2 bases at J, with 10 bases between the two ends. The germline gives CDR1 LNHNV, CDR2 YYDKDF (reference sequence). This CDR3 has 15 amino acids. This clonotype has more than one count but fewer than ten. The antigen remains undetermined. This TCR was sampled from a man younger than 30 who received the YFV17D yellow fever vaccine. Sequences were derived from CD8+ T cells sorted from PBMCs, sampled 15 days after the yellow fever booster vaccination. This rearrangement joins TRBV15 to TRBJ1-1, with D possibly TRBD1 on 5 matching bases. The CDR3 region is CATSREPGGNTEAFF. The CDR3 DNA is TGTGCCACCAGCAGAGAGCCGGGGGGAAACACTGAAGCTTTCTTT.